This T cell receptor beta chain derives from a study of patients and donors after allogeneic stem cell transplantation. By proportion, this clonotype is large. TCRdb re-called the RT-PCR reads with MiXCR, one entry per CDR3 protein. The data contain about 750 distinct CDR3 sequences, roughly 0.82% of them singletons. The clonotype was recovered from a human donor who was either an allogeneic HSCT recipient or a stem cell or donor lymphocyte infusion donor (not recorded which). It is not recorded whose cells these are; they may come from a transplant donor. Sequencing was done on a sample of blood, either unsorted or a sorted T cell fraction (not recorded which).

CDR3 coding DNA: TGTGCCAGCAGCCGTAAAGAGGGGAGGGCCCACAATGAGCAGTTCTTC. Amino acids: CASSRKEGRAHNEQFF. This chain connects TRBV11-3 to TRBJ2-1, with TRBD2 identical over 7 bases. This CDR3 spans 16 amino acids. The germline gives CDR1 SGHNT, CDR2 YENEEA. V lost 5 bases, J lost 5 bases, and 12 bases stayed unmatched.